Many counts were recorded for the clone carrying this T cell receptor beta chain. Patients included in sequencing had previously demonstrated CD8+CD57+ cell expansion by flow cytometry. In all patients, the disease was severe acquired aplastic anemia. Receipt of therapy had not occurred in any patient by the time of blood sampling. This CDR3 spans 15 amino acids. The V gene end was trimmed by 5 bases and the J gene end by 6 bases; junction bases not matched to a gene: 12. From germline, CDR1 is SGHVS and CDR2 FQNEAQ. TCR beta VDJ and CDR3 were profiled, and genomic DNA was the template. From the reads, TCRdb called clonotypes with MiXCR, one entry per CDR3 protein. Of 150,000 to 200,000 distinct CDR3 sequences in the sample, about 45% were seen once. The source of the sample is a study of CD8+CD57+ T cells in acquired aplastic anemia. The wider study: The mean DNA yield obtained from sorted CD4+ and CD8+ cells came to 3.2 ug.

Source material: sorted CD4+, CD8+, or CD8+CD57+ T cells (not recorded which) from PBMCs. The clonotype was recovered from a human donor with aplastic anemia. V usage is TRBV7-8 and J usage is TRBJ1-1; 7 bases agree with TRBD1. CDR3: CASSSNRGVGSEAFF. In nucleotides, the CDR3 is TGTGCCAGCAGCAGCAACAGGGGAGTGGGGTCTGAAGCTTTCTTT.